This entry features one T cell receptor (beta chain) sequence. The antigen is not known. This sample is part of a study of graft-versus-host responses after intestinal transplantation. CDR3 length equals 16 residues. The V and J ends lost 1 base and 2 bases respectively, with 12 bases between them. Germline V gene lookup returns CDR1 SGHAT and CDR2 FQNNGV. The assay was immunoSEQ multiplex PCR, and TCRdb's table has in-frame clones only and misses some. The table has 70,000 to 95,000 clones, 85% to 90% seen once. The starting material was unstimulated CD4+ T cells sorted from spleen or lymph node cells, obtained before intestinal transplant. The chain has TRBV11-2 and TRBJ1-5; D is unresolved. This receptor was identified in a human donor who received an intestinal transplant. DNA for the CDR3: TGTGCCAGCAGCTTAGGTACATTTCTCGGCAATCAGCCCCAGCATTTT. Protein sequence: CASSLGTFLGNQPQHF.